One and the same sample provided the 5 T cell receptor beta chains below, sequenced in a study of PD-1 blockade in classical Hodgkin lymphoma. Method: immunoSEQ multiplex PCR; TCRdb's copy keeps in-frame clones and lacks some. This table has some 4,600 clones, about three quarters appearing once. Every patient relapsed after autologous stem cell transplantation, and brentuximab vedotin exposure varied. The CD8+ T cells came from thawed PBMCs through magnetic negative selection. Specimen: CD8+ T cells from blood, collected at baseline. These receptors were taken from a human donor with classical Hodgkin lymphoma.

The chain is built from TRBV6-6 and TRBJ1-1; 7 bases fit TRBD1. The CDR3 runs 15 residues. V dropped 2 bases and J dropped 1; count of bases not matched to a gene: 4. CDR1 and CDR2 (germline): MNHNY, SVGAGI (reference sequence). This CDR3 is CASSYKGQRNTEAFF. DNA for the CDR3: TGTGCCAGCAGTTACAAGGGACAGCGGAACACTGAAGCTTTCTTT.

This clone was counted a few times. J is TRBJ1-1 and V is TRBV28, with 7 bases matching TRBD1. Looked up from germline, CDR1 is MDHEN and CDR2 is SYDVKM. The junction had 4 bases not matched to a gene; V was cut back by 8 bases and J by 1 base. This CDR3 spans 13 amino acids. The CDR3 reads CASARGENTEAFF. CDR3 sequence (DNA): TGTGCCAGCGCCAGGGGGGAGAACACTGAAGCTTTCTTT.

This clone turned up a few times. V and J are TRBV10-3 and TRBJ1-6; no clear D gene. CDR1 ENHRY and CDR2 SYGVKD come from the germline V gene. The CDR3 runs to 14 residues. Trimming took off 0 bases at V and 12 bases at J, with 12 bases between the two ends. As DNA, the CDR3 is TGTGCCATCAGTGAGTCAAGGGTCAGCCGACCCCTCCACTTT. Its protein is CAISESRVSRPLHF.

The J gene is TRBJ2-2, the V gene TRBV6-4; the D is unclear. Germline V gene sequence: CDR1 MRHNA, CDR2 SNTAGT. V lost 0 bases and J 3 bases, leaving 2 bases between the germline ends. This CDR3 contains 13 residues. In nucleotides, the CDR3 is TGTGCCAGCAGTGACTCGGACACCGGGGAGCTGTTTTTT. Its protein is CASSDSDTGELFF.

J is TRBJ2-5 and V is TRBV28; D gene ambiguous. The ends were cut back, 5 bases at V and 4 bases at J, with 14 bases in the middle. This CDR3 has 14 residues. Germline V gene lookup returns CDR1 MDHEN and CDR2 SYDVKM. This chain's CDR3 is CASSPDPFGETQYF. CDR3 DNA: TGTGCCAGCAGTCCCGACCCCTTCGGAGAGACCCAGTACTTC.